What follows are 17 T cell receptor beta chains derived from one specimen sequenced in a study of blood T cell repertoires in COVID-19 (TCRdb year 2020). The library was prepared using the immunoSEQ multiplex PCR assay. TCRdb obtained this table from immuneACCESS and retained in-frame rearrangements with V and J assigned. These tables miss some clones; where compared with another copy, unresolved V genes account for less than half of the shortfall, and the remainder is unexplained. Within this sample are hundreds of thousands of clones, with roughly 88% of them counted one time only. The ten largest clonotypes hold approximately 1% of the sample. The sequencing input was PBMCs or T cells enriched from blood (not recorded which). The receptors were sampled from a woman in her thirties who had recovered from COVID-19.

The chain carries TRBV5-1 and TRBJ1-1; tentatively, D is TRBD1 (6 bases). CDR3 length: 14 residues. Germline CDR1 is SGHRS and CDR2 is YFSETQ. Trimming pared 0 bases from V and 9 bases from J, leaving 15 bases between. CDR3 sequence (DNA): TGCGCCAGCAGCTTGGAAGGGGGGGACCTTAAAGCTTTCTTT. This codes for CASSLEGGDLKAFF.

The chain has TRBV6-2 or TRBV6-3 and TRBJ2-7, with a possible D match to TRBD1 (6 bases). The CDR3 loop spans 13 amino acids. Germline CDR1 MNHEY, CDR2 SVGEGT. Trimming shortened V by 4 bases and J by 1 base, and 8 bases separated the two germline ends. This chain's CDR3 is CASSLRGSYEQYF. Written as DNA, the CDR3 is TGTGCCAGCAGTTTGAGGGGGTCCTACGAGCAGTACTTC.

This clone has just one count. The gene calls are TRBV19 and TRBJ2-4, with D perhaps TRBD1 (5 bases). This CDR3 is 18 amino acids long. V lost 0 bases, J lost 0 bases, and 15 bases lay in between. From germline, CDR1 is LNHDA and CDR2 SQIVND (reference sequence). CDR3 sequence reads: CASSIDGASSSAKNIQYF. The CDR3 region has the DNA TGTGCCAGTAGTATAGATGGGGCCAGTAGCTCAGCCAAAAACATTCAGTACTTC.

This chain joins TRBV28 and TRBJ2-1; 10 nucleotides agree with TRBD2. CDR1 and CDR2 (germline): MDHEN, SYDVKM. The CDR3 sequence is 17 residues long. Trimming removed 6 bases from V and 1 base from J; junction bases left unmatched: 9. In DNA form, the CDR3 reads TGTGCCAGCAGCCGTCTTAGCGGGAGGCCTTCCTACAATGAGCAGTTCTTC. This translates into CASSRLSGRPSYNEQFF. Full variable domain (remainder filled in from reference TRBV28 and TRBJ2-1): DVKVTQSSRYLVKRTGEKVFLECVQDMDHENMFWYRQDPGLGLRLIYFSYDVKMKEKGDIPEGYSVSREKKERFSLILESASTNQTSMYLCASSRLSGRPSYNEQFFGPGTRLTVL.

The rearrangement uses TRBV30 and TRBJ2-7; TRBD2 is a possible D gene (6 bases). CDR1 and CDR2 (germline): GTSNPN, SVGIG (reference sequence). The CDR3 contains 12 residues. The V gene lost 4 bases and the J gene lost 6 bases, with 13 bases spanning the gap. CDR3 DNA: TGTGCCTGGACCAGACTAGTATCCGAGCAGTACTTC. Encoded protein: CAWTRLVSEQYF.

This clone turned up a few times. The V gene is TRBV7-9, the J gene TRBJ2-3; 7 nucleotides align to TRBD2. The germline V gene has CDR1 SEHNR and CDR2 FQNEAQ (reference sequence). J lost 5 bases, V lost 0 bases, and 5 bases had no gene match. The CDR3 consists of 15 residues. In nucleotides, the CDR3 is TGTGCCAGCAGCTTAGCGACGGGAGGTCAAGATACGCAGTATTTT. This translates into CASSLATGGQDTQYF.

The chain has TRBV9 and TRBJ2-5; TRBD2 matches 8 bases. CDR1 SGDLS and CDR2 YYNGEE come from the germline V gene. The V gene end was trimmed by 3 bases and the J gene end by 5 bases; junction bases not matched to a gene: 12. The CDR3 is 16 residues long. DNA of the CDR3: TGTGCCAGCAGCGCCTCGGGAAGCGGGAGTGTGGAGACCCAGTACTTC. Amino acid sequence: CASSASGSGSVETQYF.

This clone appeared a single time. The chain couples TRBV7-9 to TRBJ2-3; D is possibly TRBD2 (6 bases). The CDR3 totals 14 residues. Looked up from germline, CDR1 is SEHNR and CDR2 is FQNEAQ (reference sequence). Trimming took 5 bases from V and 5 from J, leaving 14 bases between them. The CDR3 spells CASSREKWKDTQYF. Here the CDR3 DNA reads TGTGCCAGCAGCCGGGAGAAGTGGAAAGATACGCAGTATTTT. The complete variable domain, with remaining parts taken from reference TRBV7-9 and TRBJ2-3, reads DTGVSQNPRHKITKRGQNVTFRCDPISEHNRLYWYRQTLGQGPEFLTYFQNEAQLEKSRLLSDRFSAERPKGSFSTLEIQRTEQGDSAMYLCASSREKWKDTQYFGPGTRLTVL.

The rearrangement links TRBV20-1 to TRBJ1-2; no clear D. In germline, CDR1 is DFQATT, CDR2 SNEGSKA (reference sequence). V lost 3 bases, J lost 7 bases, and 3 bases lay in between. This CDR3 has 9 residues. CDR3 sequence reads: CSASLGYTF. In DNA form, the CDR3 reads TGCAGTGCTAGTCTTGGCTACACCTTC.

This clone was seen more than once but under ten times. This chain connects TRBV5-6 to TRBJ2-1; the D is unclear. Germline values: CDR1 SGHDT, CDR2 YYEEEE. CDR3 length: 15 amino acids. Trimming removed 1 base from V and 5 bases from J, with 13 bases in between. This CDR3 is CASSLRIARDNEQFF. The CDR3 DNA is TGTGCCAGCAGCTTGAGGATAGCCCGGGACAATGAGCAGTTCTTC.

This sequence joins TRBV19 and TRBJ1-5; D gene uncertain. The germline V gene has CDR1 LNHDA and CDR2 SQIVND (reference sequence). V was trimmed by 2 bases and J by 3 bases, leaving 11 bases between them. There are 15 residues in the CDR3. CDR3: CASSITGYDNQPQHF. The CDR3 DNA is TGTGCCAGTAGTATAACGGGATACGACAATCAGCCCCAGCATTTT. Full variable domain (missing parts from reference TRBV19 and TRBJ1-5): DGGITQSPKYLFRKEGQNVTLSCEQNLNHDAMYWYRQDPGQGLRLIYYSQIVNDFQKGDIAEGYSVSREKKESFPLTVTSAQKNPTAFYLCASSITGYDNQPQHFGDGTRLSIL.

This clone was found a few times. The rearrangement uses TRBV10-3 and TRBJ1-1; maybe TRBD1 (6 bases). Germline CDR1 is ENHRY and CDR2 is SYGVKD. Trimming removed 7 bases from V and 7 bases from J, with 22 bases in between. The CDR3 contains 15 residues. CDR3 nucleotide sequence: TGTGCCATCACTAGGGGCTTACAGGGTCGTGATGAAGCTTTCTTT. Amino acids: CAITRGLQGRDEAFF.

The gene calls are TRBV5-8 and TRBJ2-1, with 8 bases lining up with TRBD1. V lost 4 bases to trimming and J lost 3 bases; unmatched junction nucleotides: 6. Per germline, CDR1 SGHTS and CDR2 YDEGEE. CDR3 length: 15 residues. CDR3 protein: CASSPETGVYNEQFF. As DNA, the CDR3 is TGTGCCAGCAGCCCTGAGACAGGGGTCTACAATGAGCAGTTCTTC.

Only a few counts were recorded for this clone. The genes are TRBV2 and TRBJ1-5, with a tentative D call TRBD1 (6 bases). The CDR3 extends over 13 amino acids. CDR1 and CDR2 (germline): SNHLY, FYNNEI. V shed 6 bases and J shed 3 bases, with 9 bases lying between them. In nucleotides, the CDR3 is TGTGCCAGCAGCGGACAGAACAATCAGCCCCAGCATTTT. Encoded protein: CASSGQNNQPQHF.

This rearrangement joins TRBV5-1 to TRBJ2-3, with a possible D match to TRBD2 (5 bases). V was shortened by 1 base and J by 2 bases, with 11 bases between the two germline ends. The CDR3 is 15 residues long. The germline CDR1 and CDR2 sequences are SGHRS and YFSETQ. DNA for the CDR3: TGCGCCAGCAGCTTGACTAGGTTCGTCACAGATACGCAGTATTTT. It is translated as CASSLTRFVTDTQYF.

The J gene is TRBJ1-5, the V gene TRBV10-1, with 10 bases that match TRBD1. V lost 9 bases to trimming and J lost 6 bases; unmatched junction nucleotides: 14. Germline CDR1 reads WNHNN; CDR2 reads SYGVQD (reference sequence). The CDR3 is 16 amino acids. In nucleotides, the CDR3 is TGCGCCAGGGGACAGGGGCAACTATTTGAAGGTCAGCCCCAGCATTTT. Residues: CARGQGQLFEGQPQHF.

This CDR3 reads CASSYVLGRADEQYF. In DNA form, the CDR3 reads TGTGCCAGCAGTTACGTCCTCGGGAGGGCAGACGAGCAGTACTTC. V usage is TRBV6-5 and J usage is TRBJ2-7; 8 nucleotides match TRBD2. Germline V lookup: CDR1 MNHEY, CDR2 SVGAGI. V gave up 2 bases and J gave up 5 bases; unmatched junction bases: 8. The CDR3 totals 15 residues.